This TCR beta chain emerged from a study of beta chain features in type 1 diabetes. The length of the CDR3 is 19 residues. V shed 1 base and J shed 0 bases, with 19 bases lying between them. The germline V gene has CDR1 LGHNA and CDR2 YSLEER. Expressed TCRB transcripts were sequenced because the entire RNA isolate underwent reverse transcription. The assay was immunoSEQ multiplex PCR, and TCRdb's table has in-frame clones only and misses some. The sample lists about 620,000 clones, roughly a sixth occurring once. This receptor was taken from a man younger than 35 in good health. Specimen: naive CD4+ T cells from blood. The V call is TRBV4-3, the J call TRBJ2-1; tentatively, D is TRBD2 (5 bases). This CDR3 is CASSQAFRPSSPSYNEQFF. The DNA of the CDR3 is TGCGCCAGCAGCCAAGCCTTTAGACCCTCTAGCCCCTCCTACAATGAGCAGTTCTTC.